This T cell receptor (beta chain) was identified in a study of shared clonotypes between healthy human individuals. For sorted subsets, about 190 ng DNA per replicate equaled about 30,000 T cell genomes. Assay: immunoSEQ multiplex PCR; the TCRdb copy retains only in-frame clones and omits some. The sample has some 350,000 clones; roughly 70% are singletons. The V end was cut by 3 bases, the J end by 5 bases, with 5 bases between. The CDR3 length is 12 residues. Looked up from germline, CDR1 is MNHEY and CDR2 is SMNVEV (reference sequence). The TCR was taken from a man aged 30 to 45 in good health. The J gene is TRBJ1-5, the V gene TRBV27, with D unclear. The specimen sequenced was memory CD4+ T cells sorted from blood. Noted subset: CD45RA-negative fraction. CDR3 DNA sequence: TGTGCCAGCAGTTTCCGAGATCAGCCCCAGCATTTT. Translating gives CASSFRDQPQHF.